This TCR beta chain was sequenced in a study of blood T cell repertoires in COVID-19. The overall study: The analysed material was cDNA or gDNA that came from T cells, B-cell-depleted T cells, or PBMCs.

This clone was counted once. In germline, CDR1 is LNHDA, CDR2 SQIVND (reference sequence). J lost 1 base, V lost 8 bases, and 3 bases had no gene match. This CDR3 comprises 14 residues. As processed by the authors: Amplification of reference gene primers was used by the study to estimate nucleated cell counts. Method: immunoSEQ multiplex PCR; TCRdb's copy keeps in-frame clones and lacks some. That table gives V, J and clone size, and the DNA gave D and trimming. The sample consists of around 190,000 clones, 76% of them appearing once. This clonotype originated in a woman between 50 and 59 years old with active or convalescent COVID-19. The rearrangement links TRBV19 to TRBJ2-2; 8 bases are shared with TRBD1. Specimen: peripheral blood. In DNA, the CDR3 is TGTGCCAGTGCCGGGACAGGGAACACCGGGGAGCTGTTTTTT. It encodes CASAGTGNTGELFF.